The rows below give T cell receptor beta chains drawn from one sample of a study of post-analysis software for immune sequencing data. TCRdb called the PCR reads again in MiXCR, with one record for every CDR3 protein. The sample has 380,000 or so distinct CDR3 sequences, 30% to 45% seen once; the top ten hold about an eighth. The sequenced sample consisted of blood. These receptors were collected from a girl aged 10 to 17 with multiple sclerosis. CDR3s leave out the opening cysteine and the closing phenylalanine or tryptophan.

v_gene	CDR3aa
TRBV7-9	ASSRDQGNEQF
TRBV7-9	ASSFRTTNEQF
TRBV29-1	SAEGGEKLF
TRBV12-3/TRBV12-4	ASSQTRSNYGYT
TRBV12-3/TRBV12-4	ASSLGIGRASNQPQH
TRBV13	ASSLGLIAGAEQF
TRBV6-1	ASILDGARTQY
TRBV29-1	SVTQGANQY
TRBV7-2	ASSSAARSYNEQF
TRBV7-2	ASSGFPGNQPQH
TRBV20-1	SASRLDRGDTDTQY
TRBV7-8	ASSLDRTGELF
TRBV4-1	ASSQGVGGNLGNQPQH
TRBV4-1	ASSQVILTGGVQPQH
TRBV7-9	ASSTPPRGRNTGELF
TRBV4-1	ASSQVMTAGYQETQY
TRBV20-1	SARGGSSYEQY
TRBV2	ASTPEAGSTGAF
TRBV13	ASSLPGPGGYT
TRBV10-3	AISAGTAVYEQY
TRBV24-1	ATSDYVDEQF
TRBV2	ASNYGQSRTDTQY
TRBV28	ASSLSGGRSSPLH
TRBV6-5	ASSFSGARYEQY
TRBV7-2	ASSLDQGRNEKLF
TRBV6-6	ASSSDRVPPYEQY